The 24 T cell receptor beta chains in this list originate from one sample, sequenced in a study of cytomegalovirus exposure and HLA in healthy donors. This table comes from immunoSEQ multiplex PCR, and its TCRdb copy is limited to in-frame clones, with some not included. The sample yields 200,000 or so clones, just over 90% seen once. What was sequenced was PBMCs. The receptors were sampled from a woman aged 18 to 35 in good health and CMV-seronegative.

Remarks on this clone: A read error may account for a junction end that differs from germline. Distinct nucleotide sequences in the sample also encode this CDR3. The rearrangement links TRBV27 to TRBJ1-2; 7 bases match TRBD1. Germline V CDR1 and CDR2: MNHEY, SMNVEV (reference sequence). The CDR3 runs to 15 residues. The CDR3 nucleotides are TGTGCCAGCAGTTTCATACCGGGACAGATCTATGGCTACACTTTC. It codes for CASSFIPGQIYGYTF.

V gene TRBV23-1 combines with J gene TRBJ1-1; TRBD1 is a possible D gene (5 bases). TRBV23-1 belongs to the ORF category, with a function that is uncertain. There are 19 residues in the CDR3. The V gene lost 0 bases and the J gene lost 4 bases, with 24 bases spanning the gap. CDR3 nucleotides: TGCGCCAGCAGTCAATCGGAGACAGACTCAAAACCTCCGGGCACTGAAGCTTTCTTT. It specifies CASSQSETDSKPPGTEAFF.

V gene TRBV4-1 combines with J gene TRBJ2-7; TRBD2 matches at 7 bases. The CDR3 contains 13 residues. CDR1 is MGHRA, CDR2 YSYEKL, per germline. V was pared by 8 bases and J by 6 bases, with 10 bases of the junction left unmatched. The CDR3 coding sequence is TGCGCCAGCTCCACTAGCGCCTCTTCCGAGCAGTACTTC. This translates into CASSTSASSEQYF.

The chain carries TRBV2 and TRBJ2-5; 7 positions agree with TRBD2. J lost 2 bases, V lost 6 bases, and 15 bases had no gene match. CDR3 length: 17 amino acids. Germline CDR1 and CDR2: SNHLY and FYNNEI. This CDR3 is CASRRSQIAGRQETQYF. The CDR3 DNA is TGTGCCAGCAGACGTTCCCAAATAGCGGGCCGACAAGAGACCCAGTACTTC.

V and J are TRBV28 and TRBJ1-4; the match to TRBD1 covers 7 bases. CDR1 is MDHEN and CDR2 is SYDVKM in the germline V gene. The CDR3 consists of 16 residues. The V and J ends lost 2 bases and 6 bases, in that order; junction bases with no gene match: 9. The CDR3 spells CASSLTPTGFYEKLFF. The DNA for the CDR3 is TGTGCCAGCAGTTTAACCCCGACAGGGTTCTATGAAAAACTGTTTTTT.

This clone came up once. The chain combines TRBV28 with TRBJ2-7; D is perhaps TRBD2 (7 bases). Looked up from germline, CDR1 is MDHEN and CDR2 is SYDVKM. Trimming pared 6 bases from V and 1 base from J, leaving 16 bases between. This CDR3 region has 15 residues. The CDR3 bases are TGTGCCAGCAGGGGGGGGCAACAAATTTCCTACGAGCAGTACTTC. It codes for CASRGGQQISYEQYF.

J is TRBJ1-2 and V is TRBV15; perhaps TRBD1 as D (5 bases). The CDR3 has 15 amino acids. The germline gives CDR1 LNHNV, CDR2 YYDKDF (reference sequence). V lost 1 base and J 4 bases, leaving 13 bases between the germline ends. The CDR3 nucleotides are TGTGCCACCAGCAGAGGTGATCGGGGGACCTATGGCTACACCTTC. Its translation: CATSRGDRGTYGYTF.

DNA of the CDR3: TGTGCCAGCAGTTTAGTGTCAAGGGGGAGGGATAATTCACCCCTCCACTTT. It yields the protein CASSLVSRGRDNSPLHF. V gene TRBV27 combines with J gene TRBJ1-6, with D possibly TRBD1 on 6 matching bases. Trimming pared 2 bases from V and 5 bases from J, leaving 16 bases between. The CDR3 runs to 17 residues. The germline gives CDR1 MNHEY, CDR2 SMNVEV (reference sequence).

As DNA, the CDR3 is TGTGCCAGCTCACTCTTAGACATAAATCAGCCCCAGCATTTT. Translation gives CASSLLDINQPQHF. The rearrangement links TRBV18 to TRBJ1-5, with D uncertain. The CDR3 sequence is 14 residues long. V lost 4 bases and J 4 bases, leaving 11 bases between the germline ends. The germline gives CDR1 KGHSH, CDR2 LQKENI.

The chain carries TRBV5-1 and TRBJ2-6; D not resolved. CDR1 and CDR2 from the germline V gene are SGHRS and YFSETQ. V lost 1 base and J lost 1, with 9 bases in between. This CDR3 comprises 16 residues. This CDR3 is CASSLTSSSGANVLTF. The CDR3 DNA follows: TGCGCCAGCAGCTTGACTTCGAGTTCTGGGGCCAACGTCCTGACTTTC.

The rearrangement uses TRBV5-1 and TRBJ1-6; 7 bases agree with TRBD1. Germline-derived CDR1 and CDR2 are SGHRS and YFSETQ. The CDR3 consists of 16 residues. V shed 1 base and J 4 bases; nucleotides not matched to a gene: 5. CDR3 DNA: TGCGCCAGCAGCTTGAAGGCCAGGGGGTATAATTCACCCCTCCACTTT. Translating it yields CASSLKARGYNSPLHF.

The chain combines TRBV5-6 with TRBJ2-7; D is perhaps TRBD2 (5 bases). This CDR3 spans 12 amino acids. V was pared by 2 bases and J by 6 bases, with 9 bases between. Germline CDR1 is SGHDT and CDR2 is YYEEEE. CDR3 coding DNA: TGTGCCAGCAGCTTCTTAGCGCGCGAGCAGTACTTC. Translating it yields CASSFLAREQYF.

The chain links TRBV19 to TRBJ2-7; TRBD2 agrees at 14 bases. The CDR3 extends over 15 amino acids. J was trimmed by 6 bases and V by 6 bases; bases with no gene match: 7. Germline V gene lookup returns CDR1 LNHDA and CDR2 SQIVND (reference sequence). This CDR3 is CASRPGLAGVGEQYF. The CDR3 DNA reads TGTGCCAGTAGGCCGGGACTAGCGGGAGTTGGCGAGCAGTACTTC.

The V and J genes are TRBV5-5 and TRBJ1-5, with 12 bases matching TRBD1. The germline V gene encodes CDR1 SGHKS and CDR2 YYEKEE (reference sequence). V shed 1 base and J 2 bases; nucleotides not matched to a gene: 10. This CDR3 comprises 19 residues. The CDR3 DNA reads TGTGCCAGCAGCTTGCGGGACAGGGGGCCCAAACAACGCAATCAGCCCCAGCATTTT. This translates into CASSLRDRGPKQRNQPQHF. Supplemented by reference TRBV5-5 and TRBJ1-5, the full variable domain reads DAGVTQSPTHLIKTRGQQVTLRCSPISGHKSVSWYQQVLGQGPQFIFQYYEKEERGRGNFPDRFSARQFPNYSSELNVNALLLGDSALYLCASSLRDRGPKQRNQPQHFGDGTRLSIL.

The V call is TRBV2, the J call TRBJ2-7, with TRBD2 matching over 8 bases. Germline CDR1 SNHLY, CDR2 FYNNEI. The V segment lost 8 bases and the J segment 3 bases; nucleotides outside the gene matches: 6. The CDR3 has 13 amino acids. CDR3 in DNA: TGTGCCAGCCGAGGACTAGCCATCTACGAGCAGTACTTC. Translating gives CASRGLAIYEQYF.

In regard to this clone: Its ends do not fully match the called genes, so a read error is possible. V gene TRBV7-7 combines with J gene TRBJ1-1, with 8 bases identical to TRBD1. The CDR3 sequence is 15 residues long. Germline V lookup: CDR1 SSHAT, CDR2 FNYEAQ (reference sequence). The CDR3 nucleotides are TGTGCTAGCAGCGCCGTCGGACAGGGGAACACTGAAGCTTTCTTT. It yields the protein CASSAVGQGNTEAFF.

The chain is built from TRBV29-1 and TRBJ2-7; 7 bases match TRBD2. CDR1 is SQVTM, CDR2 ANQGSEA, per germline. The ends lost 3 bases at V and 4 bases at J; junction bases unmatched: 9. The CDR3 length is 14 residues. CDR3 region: CSVESQGGVYEQYF. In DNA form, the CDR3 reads TGCAGCGTTGAGTCCCAGGGAGGGGTATACGAGCAGTACTTC.

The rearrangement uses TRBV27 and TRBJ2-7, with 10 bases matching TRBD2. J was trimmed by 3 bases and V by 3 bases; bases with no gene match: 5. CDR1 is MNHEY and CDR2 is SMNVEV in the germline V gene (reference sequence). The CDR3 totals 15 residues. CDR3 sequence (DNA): TGTGCCAGCAGTTTCACCGGGACTAGCGTCTACGAGCAGTACTTC. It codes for CASSFTGTSVYEQYF.

The CDR3 spells CASSPTRVLGANVLTF. CDR3 nucleotide sequence: TGTGCCAGCAGCCCGACACGTGTCCTTGGGGCCAACGTCCTGACTTTC. The rearrangement links TRBV7-2 to TRBJ2-6; D is unresolved. Germline CDR1 and CDR2: SGHTA and FQGNSA. The CDR3 spans 16 residues. V was clipped by 5 bases and J by 3 bases, with 14 bases between them.

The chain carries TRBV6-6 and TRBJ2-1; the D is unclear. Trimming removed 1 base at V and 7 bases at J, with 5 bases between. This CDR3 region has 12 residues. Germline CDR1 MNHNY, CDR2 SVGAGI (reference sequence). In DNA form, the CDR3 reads TGTGCCAGCAGTTACTGGGCAAATGAGCAGTTCTTC. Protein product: CASSYWANEQFF.

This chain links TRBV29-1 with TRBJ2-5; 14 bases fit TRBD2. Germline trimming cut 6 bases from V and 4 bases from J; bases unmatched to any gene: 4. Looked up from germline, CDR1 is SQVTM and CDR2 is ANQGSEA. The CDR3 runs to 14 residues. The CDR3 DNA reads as TGCAGCGTGGCAGGGACTAGCGGGAGAGAGACCCAGTACTTC. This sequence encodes CSVAGTSGRETQYF.

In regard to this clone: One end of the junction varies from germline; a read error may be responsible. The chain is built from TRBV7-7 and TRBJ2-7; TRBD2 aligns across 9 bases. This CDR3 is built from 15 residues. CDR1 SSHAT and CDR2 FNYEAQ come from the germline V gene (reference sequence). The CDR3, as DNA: TGTGCTAGCAGCGTTTCGGCGGGAGGGCCGGGGGAGCAGTACTTC. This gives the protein CASSVSAGGPGEQYF.

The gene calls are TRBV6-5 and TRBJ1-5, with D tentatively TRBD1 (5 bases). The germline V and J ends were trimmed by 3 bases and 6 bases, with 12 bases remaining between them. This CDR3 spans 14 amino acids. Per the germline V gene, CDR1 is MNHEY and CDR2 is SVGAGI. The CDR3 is CASSYTGSGQPQHF. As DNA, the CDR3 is TGTGCCAGCAGTTATACAGGTTCGGGTCAGCCCCAGCATTTT.

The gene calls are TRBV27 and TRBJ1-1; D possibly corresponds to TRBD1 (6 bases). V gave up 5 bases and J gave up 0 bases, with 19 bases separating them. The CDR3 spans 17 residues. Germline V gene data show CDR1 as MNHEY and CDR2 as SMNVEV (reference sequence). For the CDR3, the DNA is TGTGCCAGCAGTCCCATATTGGGGACAATTATGAACACTGAAGCTTTCTTT. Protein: CASSPILGTIMNTEAFF.